This paragraph covers one T cell receptor (beta chain) sequence. This clone was found a few times. Its specific antigen is unknown. Nothing much larger sits one base from this clone, and base qualities are not available. The data stem from a study of blood T cell repertoires in COVID-19 (dated by TCRdb to 2020 to 2021). The study in broad terms: Samples covering the acute and convalescent phases of COVID-19 were provided by collaborators in the United States, Italy and Spain. The material from the prospective study consisted of cDNA or gDNA derived from T cells, B-cell-depleted T cells, or PBMCs. Subjects who had been exposed to COVID-19, were actively infected with it, or had recovered from it provided the deeply sampled blood TCRbeta repertoires that made up the dataset. The repertoires were released in a freely available public database intended as a resource for research on the immune response to SARS-CoV-2. Samples were obtained from the ongoing ImmuneRACE study (first 160 participants) and from roughly 1,300 subjects provided by 6 global collaborators. Sample metadata almost always included a de-identified subject ID, COVID-19 status, age in years and sex. HLA class I and class II types, where available, came from metadata supplied by the sample provider rather than from assay-based typing.

A second Seattle source provided samples from volunteer blood donors who had recovered from COVID-19. Collaborating institutions collected whole blood in K2EDTA tubes following their own protocols. For TCRbeta analysis, collaborators shipped samples in one of three forms: frozen whole blood, isolated PBMCs, or DNA extracted from either of those sample types. What the authors observed across the whole study: Clinical and demographic metadata were provided uncurated, with the amount varying by source and participant.

The immunoSEQ Assay, a bias-controlled multiplex PCR, was used to amplify TCRbeta CDR3 regions from genomic DNA. On the study's bioinformatics: The number of nucleated cells in each sample was estimated from the amplification of reference gene primers within the assay. Sequence reads were collapsed and filtered to measure the absolute abundance of every unique TCRbeta CDR3 rearrangement. Productive Simpson clonality was computed per sample as the square root of Simpson's diversity index over productive rearrangements. Not all clones reach the TCRdb copy of this immuneACCESS table, which keeps in-frame sequences only. Checked studies attribute under half of the gap to unresolved V genes and leave the rest unexplained. The V and J calls and the clone size are those of that table, but D and trimming were determined from the DNA. The sample records fewer than 250,000 clones, around 90% of which are singletons. The ten largest clonotypes hold around 6.5% of the sample.

The sequencing input was peripheral blood. The source of this sequence is a man between 60 and 75 years old who had recovered from COVID-19.

In nucleotides, the sequence is TGTGCCAGCAGTGATACAGGGGGATTTATTACCGGGGAGCTGTTTTTT. This translates into CASSDTGGFITGELFF. Recombination joined TRBV6-1 with TRBJ2-2, with 8 bases in between that match TRBD1. The germline V gene encodes CDR1 MNHNS and CDR2 SASEGT. The germline V and J ends show losses of 3 bases and 5 bases respectively, and no gene match explains 8 bases of the junction. Reading from cysteine to phenylalanine, the CDR3 counts 16 amino acids. Here the CDR3 DNA is all that survives: 48 bases in frame from base 1.